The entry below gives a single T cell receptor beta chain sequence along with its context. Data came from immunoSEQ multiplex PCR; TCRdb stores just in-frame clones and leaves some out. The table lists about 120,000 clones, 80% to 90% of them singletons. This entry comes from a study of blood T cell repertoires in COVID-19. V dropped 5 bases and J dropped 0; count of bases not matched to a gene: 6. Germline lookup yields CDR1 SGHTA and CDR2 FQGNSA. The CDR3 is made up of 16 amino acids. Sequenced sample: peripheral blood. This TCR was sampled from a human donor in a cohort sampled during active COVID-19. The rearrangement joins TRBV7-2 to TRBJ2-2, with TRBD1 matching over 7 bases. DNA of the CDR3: TGTGCCAGCAGCCAAGTAGGGGGCTCGAACACCGGGGAGCTGTTTTTT. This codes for CASSQVGGSNTGELFF. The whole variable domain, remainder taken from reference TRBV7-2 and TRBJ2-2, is GAGVSQSPSNKVTEKGKDVELRCDPISGHTALYWYRQSLGQGLEFLIYFQGNSAPDKSGLPSDRFSAERTGGSVSTLTIQRTQQEDSAVYLCASSQVGGSNTGELFFGEGSRLTVL.